This T cell receptor beta chain came from a study of T-cell reconstitution after alpha-beta-depleted transplantation in children. In germline, CDR1 is MGHRA, CDR2 YSYEKL. The CDR3 has 15 amino acids. J lost 1 base, V lost 5 bases, and 7 bases had no gene match. Points from the study as a whole: It was newly produced T cells that mostly accounted for T-cell counts and diversity one year after transplant. For some patients, TCRbeta diversity was high at day 60 because of recipient T cells and thymic progenitors that survived. At around two months after transplant, the alpha-beta T cells were reportedly derived from several hundred expanded clones that came from non-depleted graft cells.

This clonotype was detected only a few times. Its antigen remains unidentified. Researchers prepared the TCRbeta library using unique molecular identifiers, the study reports. TCRdb re-called the PCR reads through MiXCR, storing one row per CDR3 protein. This table holds some 840,000 distinct CDR3 sequences, under 20% found once. V gene TRBV4-1 combines with J gene TRBJ1-1, with TRBD1 matching over 7 bases. This TCR came from a male patient under 18 who had a stem cell transplant for acute lymphoblastic leukemia, so the T cells may come from the graft donor. Sequences were derived from PBMCs, mostly from graft donor cells, sampled 360 days after TCRalphabeta/CD19-depleted stem cell transplant. CDR3 in amino acids: CASSEGTASNTEAFF. The CDR3, as DNA: TGCGCCAGCAGCGAAGGGACAGCTTCGAACACTGAAGCTTTCTTT.